This T cell receptor beta chain stems from a study of shared clonotypes between healthy human individuals. Produced via immunoSEQ multiplex PCR; TCRdb's table is partial and in-frame only. Of about 2,200,000 clones listed, roughly 91% are singletons. Study-wide points: Shared clonotypes across all four donors exceeded non-shared ones in generation probability. Few donors limited the genetic and exposure-history diversity represented.

Regarding this clone: The antigen is unknown.

Terminally differentiated effector memory CD45RA+ cells were excluded from the naive CD8 cells, which were CD45RO-negative and positively selected for CCR7. Donors were Caucasian adults residing in Nashville, Tennessee, USA. Germline V gives CDR1 SSHAT, CDR2 FNYEAQ (reference sequence). The V and J ends lost 4 bases and 2 bases respectively, with 6 bases between them. CDR3 length: 13 amino acids. This sequence was found in a man in his late teens or twenties in good health. Some clones in this sample may be carry-over from other donors' samples. Sequenced: naive CD8+ T cells from PBMCs. The chain has TRBV7-7 and TRBJ2-1; D remains ambiguous. The CDR3 loop is CASSSDPYNEQFF. The DNA for the CDR3 is TGTGCCAGCAGCTCAGACCCCTACAATGAGCAGTTCTTC.